This T cell receptor beta chain was recovered during a study of blood T cell repertoires in COVID-19. The method was immunoSEQ multiplex PCR; TCRdb's version includes in-frame clones alone and lacks a portion of them. The data contain 150,000 to 200,000 clones, 85% of them seen just once; the ten biggest clones take up about 3.3%. Germline loops: CDR1 DFQATT, CDR2 SNEGSKA (reference sequence). The CDR3 runs 10 residues. Trimming took 5 bases from V and 11 from J, leaving 9 bases between them. This chain uses TRBV20-1 with TRBJ1-4; no firm D call. This sequence was found in a human donor with acute or convalescent COVID-19. The donor label of this sample is uncertain. Sequencing was carried out using peripheral blood. In nucleotides, the CDR3 is TGCAGTGCTGTAAGAGGGAAACTGTTTTTT. Translation: CSAVRGKLFF.